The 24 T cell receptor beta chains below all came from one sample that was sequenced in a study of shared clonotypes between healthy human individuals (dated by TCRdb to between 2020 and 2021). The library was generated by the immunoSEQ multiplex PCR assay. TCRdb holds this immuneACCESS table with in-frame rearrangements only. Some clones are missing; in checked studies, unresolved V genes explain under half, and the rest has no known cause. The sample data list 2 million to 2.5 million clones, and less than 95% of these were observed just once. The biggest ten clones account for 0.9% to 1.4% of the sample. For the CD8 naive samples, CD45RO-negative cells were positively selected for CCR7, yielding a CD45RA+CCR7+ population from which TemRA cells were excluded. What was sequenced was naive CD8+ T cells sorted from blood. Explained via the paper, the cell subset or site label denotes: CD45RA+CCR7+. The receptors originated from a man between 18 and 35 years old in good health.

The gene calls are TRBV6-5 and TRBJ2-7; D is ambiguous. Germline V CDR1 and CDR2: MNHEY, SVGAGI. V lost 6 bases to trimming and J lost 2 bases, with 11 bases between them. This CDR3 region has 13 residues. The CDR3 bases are TGTGCCAGCAGCCCCTGGGCCGCCTACGAGCAGTACTTC. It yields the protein CASSPWAAYEQYF.

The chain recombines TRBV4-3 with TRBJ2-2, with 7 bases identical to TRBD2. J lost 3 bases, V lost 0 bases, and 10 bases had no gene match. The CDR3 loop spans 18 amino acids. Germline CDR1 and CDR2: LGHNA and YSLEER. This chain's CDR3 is CASSQESNEGGYTGELFF. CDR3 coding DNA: TGCGCCAGCAGCCAAGAATCGAATGAGGGAGGGTACACCGGGGAGCTGTTTTTT.

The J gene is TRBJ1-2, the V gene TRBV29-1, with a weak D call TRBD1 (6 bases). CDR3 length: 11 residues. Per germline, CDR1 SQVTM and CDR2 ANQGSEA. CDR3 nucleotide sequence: TGCAGGACAACAGGGCGCGATGGCTACACCTTC. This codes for CRTTGRDGYTF.

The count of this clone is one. This chain's CDR3 is CATSRVGIEQYF. Here the CDR3 DNA reads TGTGCCACCAGCAGAGTGGGCATCGAGCAGTACTTC. This chain uses TRBV15 with TRBJ2-7; the D is unclear. The ends were cut back, 1 base at V and 6 bases at J, with 7 bases in the middle. Germline values: CDR1 LNHNV, CDR2 YYDKDF (reference sequence). The CDR3 is made up of 12 amino acids.

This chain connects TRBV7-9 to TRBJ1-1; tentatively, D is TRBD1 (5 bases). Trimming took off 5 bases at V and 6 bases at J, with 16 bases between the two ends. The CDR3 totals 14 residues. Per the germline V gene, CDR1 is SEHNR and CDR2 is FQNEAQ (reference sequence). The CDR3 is CASSPNRGEAEAFF. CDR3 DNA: TGTGCCAGCAGCCCGAATAGGGGAGAGGCTGAAGCTTTCTTT.

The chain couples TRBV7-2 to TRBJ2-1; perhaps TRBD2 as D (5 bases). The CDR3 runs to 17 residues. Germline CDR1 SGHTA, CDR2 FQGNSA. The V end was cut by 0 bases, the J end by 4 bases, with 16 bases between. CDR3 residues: CASSLALGRGLYNEQFF. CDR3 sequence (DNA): TGTGCCAGCAGCTTAGCGCTTGGTCGCGGGTTATACAATGAGCAGTTCTTC.

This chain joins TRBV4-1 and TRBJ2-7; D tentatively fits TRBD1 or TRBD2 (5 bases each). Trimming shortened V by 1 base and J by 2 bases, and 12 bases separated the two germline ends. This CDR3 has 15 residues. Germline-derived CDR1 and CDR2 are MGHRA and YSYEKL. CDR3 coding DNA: TGCGCCAGCAGCCAAGCCCCAGAGGGGACCTACGAGCAGTACTTC. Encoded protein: CASSQAPEGTYEQYF.

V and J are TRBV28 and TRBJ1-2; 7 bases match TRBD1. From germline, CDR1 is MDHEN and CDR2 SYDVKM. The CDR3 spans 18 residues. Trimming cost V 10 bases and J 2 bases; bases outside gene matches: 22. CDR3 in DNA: TGTGCCACCCAATCCCGGGGATCAGGGGGTTACATGAACTATGGCTACACCTTC. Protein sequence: CATQSRGSGGYMNYGYTF.

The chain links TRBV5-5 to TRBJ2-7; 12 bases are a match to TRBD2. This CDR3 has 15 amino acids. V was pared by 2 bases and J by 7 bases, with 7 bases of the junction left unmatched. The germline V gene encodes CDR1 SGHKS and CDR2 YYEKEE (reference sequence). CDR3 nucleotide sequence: TGTGCCAGCAGCTTTCGACTAGCGGGAGAGTGGGAGCAGTACTTC. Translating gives CASSFRLAGEWEQYF.

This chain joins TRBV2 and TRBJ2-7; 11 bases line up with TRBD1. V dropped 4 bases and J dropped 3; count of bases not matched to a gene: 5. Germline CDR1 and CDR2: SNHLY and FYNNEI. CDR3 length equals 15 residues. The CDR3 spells CASSASGTGGYEQYF. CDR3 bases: TGTGCCAGCAGTGCCTCCGGGACAGGGGGCTACGAGCAGTACTTC.

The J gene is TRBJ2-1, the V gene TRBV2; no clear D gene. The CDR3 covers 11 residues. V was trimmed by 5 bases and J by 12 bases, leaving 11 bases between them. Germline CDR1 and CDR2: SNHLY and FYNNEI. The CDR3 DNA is TGTGCCAGCAGTCCTGCGGATGTGCAGTTCTTC. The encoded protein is CASSPADVQFF. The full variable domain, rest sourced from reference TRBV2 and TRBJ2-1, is EPEVTQTPSHQVTQMGQEVILRCVPISNHLYFYWYRQILGQKVEFLVSFYNNEISEKSEIFDDQFSVERPDGSNFTLKIRSTKLEDSAMYFCASSPADVQFFGPGTRLTVL.

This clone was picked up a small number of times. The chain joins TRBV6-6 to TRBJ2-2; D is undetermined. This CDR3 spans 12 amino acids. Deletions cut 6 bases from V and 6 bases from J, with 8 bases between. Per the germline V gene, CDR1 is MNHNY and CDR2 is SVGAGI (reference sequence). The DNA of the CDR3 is TGTGCCAGCAGACGGTGGTCCGGGGAGCTGTTTTTT. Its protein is CASRRWSGELFF.

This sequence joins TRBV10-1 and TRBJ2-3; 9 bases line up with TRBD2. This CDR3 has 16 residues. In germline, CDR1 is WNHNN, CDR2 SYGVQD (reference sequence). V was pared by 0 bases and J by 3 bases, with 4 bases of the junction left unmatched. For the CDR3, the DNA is TGCGCCAGCAGTGAGTCGATACTAGCGGGTACAGATACGCAGTATTTT. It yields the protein CASSESILAGTDTQYF.

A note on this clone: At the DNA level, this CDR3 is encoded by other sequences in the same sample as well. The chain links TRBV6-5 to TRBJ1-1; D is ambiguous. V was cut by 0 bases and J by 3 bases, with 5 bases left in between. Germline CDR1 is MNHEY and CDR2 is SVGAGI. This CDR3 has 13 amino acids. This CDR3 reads CASSYSDDTEAFF. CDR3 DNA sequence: TGTGCCAGCAGTTACTCTGACGACACTGAAGCTTTCTTT.

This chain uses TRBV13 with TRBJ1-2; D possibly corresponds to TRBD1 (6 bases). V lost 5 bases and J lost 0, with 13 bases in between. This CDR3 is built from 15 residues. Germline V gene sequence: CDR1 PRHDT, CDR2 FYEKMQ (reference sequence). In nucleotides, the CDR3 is TGTGCCAGCAGCCCCATGGACAGAGCTAACTATGGCTACACCTTC. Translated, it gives CASSPMDRANYGYTF. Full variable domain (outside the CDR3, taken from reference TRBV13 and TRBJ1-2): AAGVIQSPRHLIKEKRETATLKCYPIPRHDTVYWYQQGPGQDPQFLISFYEKMQSDKGSIPDRFSAQQFSDYHSELNMSSLELGDSALYFCASSPMDRANYGYTFGSGTRLTVV.

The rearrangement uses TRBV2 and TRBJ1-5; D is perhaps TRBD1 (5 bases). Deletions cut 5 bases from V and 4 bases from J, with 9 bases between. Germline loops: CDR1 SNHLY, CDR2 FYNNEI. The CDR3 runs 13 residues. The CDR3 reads CASSRGPNQPQHF. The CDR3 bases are TGTGCCAGCAGTCGGGGACCTAATCAGCCCCAGCATTTT.

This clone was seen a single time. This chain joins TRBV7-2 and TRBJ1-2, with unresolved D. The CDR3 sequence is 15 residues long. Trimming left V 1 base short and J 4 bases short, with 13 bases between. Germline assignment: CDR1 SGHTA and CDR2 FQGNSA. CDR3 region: CASSLGIAAGYGYTF. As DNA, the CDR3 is TGTGCCAGCAGCTTAGGTATCGCGGCTGGCTATGGCTACACCTTC.

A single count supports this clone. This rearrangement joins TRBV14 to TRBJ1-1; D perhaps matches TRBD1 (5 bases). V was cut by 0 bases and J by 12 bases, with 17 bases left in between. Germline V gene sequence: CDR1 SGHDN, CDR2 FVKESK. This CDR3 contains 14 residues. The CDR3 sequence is CASSQEGPAGGTFF. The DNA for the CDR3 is TGTGCCAGCAGCCAAGAGGGACCCGCCGGGGGGACTTTCTTT.

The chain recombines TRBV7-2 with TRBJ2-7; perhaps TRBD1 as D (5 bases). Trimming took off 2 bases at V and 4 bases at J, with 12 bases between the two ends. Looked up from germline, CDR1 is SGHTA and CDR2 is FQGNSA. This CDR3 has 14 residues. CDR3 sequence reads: CASSLSTVVYEQYF. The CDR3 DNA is TGTGCCAGCAGCTTATCGACAGTGGTATACGAGCAGTACTTC. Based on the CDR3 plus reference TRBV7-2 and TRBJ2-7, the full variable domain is GAGVSQSPSNKVTEKGKDVELRCDPISGHTALYWYRQSLGQGLEFLIYFQGNSAPDKSGLPSDRFSAERTGGSVSTLTIQRTQQEDSAVYLCASSLSTVVYEQYFGPGTRLTVT.

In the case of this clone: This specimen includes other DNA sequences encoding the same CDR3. CDR3 loop: CASSESQPQHF. The CDR3 nucleotides read TGTGCCAGCAGTGAAAGTCAGCCCCAGCATTTT. V usage is TRBV6-1 and J usage is TRBJ1-5; D not resolved. Trimming took 2 bases from V and 6 from J, leaving 2 bases between them. The CDR3 has 11 amino acids. Germline V gene sequence: CDR1 MNHNS, CDR2 SASEGT.

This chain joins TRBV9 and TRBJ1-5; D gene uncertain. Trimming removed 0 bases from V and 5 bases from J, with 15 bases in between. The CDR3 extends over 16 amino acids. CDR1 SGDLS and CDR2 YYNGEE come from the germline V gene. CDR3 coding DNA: TGTGCCAGCAGCGTAGTACGAGGAAGGTTCGATCAGCCCCAGCATTTT. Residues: CASSVVRGRFDQPQHF.

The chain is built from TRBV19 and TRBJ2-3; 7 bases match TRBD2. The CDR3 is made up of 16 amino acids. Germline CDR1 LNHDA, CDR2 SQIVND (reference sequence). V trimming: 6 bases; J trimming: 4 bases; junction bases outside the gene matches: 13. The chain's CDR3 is CASRPREASSPDTQYF. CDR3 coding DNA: TGTGCCAGTAGGCCCCGGGAGGCTTCGAGTCCAGATACGCAGTATTTT.

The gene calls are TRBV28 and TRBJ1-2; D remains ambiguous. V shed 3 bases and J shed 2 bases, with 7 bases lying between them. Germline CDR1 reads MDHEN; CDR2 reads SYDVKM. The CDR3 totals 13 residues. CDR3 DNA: TGTGCCAGCAGTTTTTTTCAGAACTATGGCTACACCTTC. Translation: CASSFFQNYGYTF.

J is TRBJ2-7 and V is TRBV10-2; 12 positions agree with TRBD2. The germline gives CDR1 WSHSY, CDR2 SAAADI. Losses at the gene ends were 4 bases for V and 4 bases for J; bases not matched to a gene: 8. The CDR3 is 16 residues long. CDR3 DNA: TGCGCCAGCAGTGGGGGCGACACTAGCGGGGGGTACGAGCAGTACTTC. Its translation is CASSGGDTSGGYEQYF.